The 27 T cell receptor beta chains reported below all come from one sample, sequenced in a study of blood T cell repertoires in COVID-19. Profiling relied on immunoSEQ multiplex PCR, and the TCRdb table lists in-frame clones only, not all of them. This table has hundreds of thousands of clones, about 87% appearing once. The sequencing sample was made of PBMCs or T cells enriched from blood (not recorded which). The receptor source for this set is a woman in her fifties or sixties who had recovered from COVID-19.

This chain links TRBV27 with TRBJ2-7, with TRBD1 matching over 9 bases. Germline CDR1 reads MNHEY; CDR2 reads SMNVEV (reference sequence). This CDR3 region has 15 residues. V gave up 4 bases and J gave up 5 bases; unmatched junction bases: 9. As DNA, the CDR3 is TGTGCCAGCAGTTCCTGGACAGGGGACAACAACGAGCAGTACTTC. As protein: CASSSWTGDNNEQYF.

CDR3 residues: CASSQLGTSGSYEQFF. The CDR3 coding sequence is TGCGCCAGCAGCCAACTCGGGACTAGCGGGAGCTATGAGCAGTTCTTC. The chain carries TRBV4-1 and TRBJ2-1; TRBD2 aligns across 14 bases. The germline V gene has CDR1 MGHRA and CDR2 YSYEKL. The CDR3 runs 16 residues. The trim removed 2 bases at V and 8 bases at J, leaving 5 bases unmatched.

This chain uses TRBV6-5 with TRBJ2-7; TRBD1 might be the D (6 bases). This CDR3 is built from 12 residues. Germline-derived CDR1 and CDR2 are MNHEY and SVGAGI. V shed 6 bases and J shed 2 bases, with 8 bases lying between them. CDR3 region: CASRGGTYEQYF. The CDR3 coding sequence is TGTGCCAGCAGAGGGGGAACCTACGAGCAGTACTTC.

V is TRBV7-3 and J is TRBJ2-3; D gene ambiguous. The CDR3 consists of 14 residues. Trimming removed 3 bases at V and 0 bases at J, with 7 bases between. The V gene's germline CDR1 is SGHTA and CDR2 FQGTGA. The CDR3 DNA follows: TGTGCCAGCAGCTTTGCCGGGAGCACAGATACGCAGTATTTT. Encoded protein: CASSFAGSTDTQYF.

The rearrangement joins TRBV27 to TRBJ1-1; tentative D call: TRBD1 (5 bases). This CDR3 comprises 15 residues. CDR1 and CDR2 (germline): MNHEY, SMNVEV (reference sequence). V lost 2 bases and J 1 base, leaving 11 bases between the germline ends. CDR3 sequence: CASSLGARTNTEAFF. CDR3 nucleotides: TGTGCCAGCAGTTTAGGGGCCAGGACGAACACTGAAGCTTTCTTT.

A single count supports this clone. CDR3 sequence reads: CASSVAGTGGEAFF. In DNA, the CDR3 is TGTGCCAGCAGCGTAGCAGGTACAGGGGGTGAAGCTTTCTTT. The rearrangement joins TRBV9 to TRBJ1-1; 8 positions agree with TRBD1. CDR1 is SGDLS and CDR2 is YYNGEE in the germline V gene. This CDR3 has 14 amino acids. V was pared by 0 bases and J by 7 bases, with 5 bases of the junction left unmatched.

The V call is TRBV5-1, the J call TRBJ2-1; 13 bases are a match to TRBD2. Losses at the gene ends were 5 bases for V and 8 bases for J; bases not matched to a gene: 7. Germline CDR1 and CDR2: SGHRS and YFSETQ. The CDR3 spans 15 residues. The CDR3 protein is CASSRTSGREYEQFF. CDR3 in DNA: TGCGCCAGCAGTCGAACTAGCGGGAGGGAATATGAGCAGTTCTTC. Together with reference TRBV5-1 and TRBJ2-1, the CDR3 gives the full variable domain: KAGVTQTPRYLIKTRGQQVTLSCSPISGHRSVSWYQQTPGQGLQFLFEYFSETQRNKGNFPGRFSGRQFSNSRSEMNVSTLELGDSALYLCASSRTSGREYEQFFGPGTRLTVL.

V and J are TRBV4-1 and TRBJ2-7; possibly TRBD1 for D (7 bases). The CDR3 extends over 14 amino acids. Deletions cut 3 bases from V and 3 bases from J, with 12 bases between. CDR1 and CDR2 (germline): MGHRA, YSYEKL. The CDR3 sequence: CASSQSRGDYEQYF. CDR3 nucleotides: TGCGCCAGCAGCCAGTCCAGGGGGGACTACGAGCAGTACTTC.

The chain uses TRBV4-3 and TRBJ1-4; D not certain. Germline CDR1 is LGHNA and CDR2 is YSLEER. V lost 0 bases and J 3 bases, leaving 26 bases between the germline ends. The CDR3 has 21 amino acids. The CDR3: CASSQDYPSRQFGPANEKLFF. The CDR3 coding sequence is TGCGCCAGCAGCCAAGATTACCCGAGCCGGCAGTTTGGGCCAGCTAATGAAAAACTGTTTTTT.

The genes are TRBV28 and TRBJ1-3; the D gene is possibly TRBD1 (6 bases). V lost 5 bases, J lost 0 bases, and 11 bases lay in between. Germline lookup yields CDR1 MDHEN and CDR2 SYDVKM. The CDR3 covers 15 residues. This CDR3 reads CASSTGLSSGNTIYF. The CDR3 DNA reads TGTGCCAGCAGTACAGGGCTGAGCTCTGGAAACACCATATATTTT.

This clone was seen only once. This chain links TRBV6-5 with TRBJ2-2; the D is unclear. The CDR3 totals 15 residues. V was trimmed by 6 bases and J by 0 bases, leaving 11 bases between them. Germline CDR1 MNHEY, CDR2 SVGAGI. The CDR3 spells CASRLNVANTGELFF. The CDR3 DNA reads TGTGCCAGCAGATTAAATGTCGCGAACACCGGGGAGCTGTTTTTT.

This clone is a singleton in its sample. The chain uses TRBV6-5 and TRBJ1-5, with a tentative D call TRBD1 (5 bases). Germline CDR1 reads MNHEY; CDR2 reads SVGAGI. CDR3 length: 14 residues. Between the trimmed V and J ends, which lost 4 bases and 2 bases, there was a span of 9 bases. The DNA of the CDR3 is TGTGCCAGCAGTTCCAGGGAGGGCAATCAGCCCCAGCATTTT. Amino acid sequence: CASSSREGNQPQHF.

J is TRBJ1-2 and V is TRBV27; the D gene is possibly TRBD1 (6 bases). Germline V gene lookup returns CDR1 MNHEY and CDR2 SMNVEV (reference sequence). This CDR3 region has 13 residues. The V end lost 3 bases, the J end lost 2 bases, and 7 bases lay between the germline ends. Here the CDR3 DNA reads TGTGCCAGCAGTTTTACAGGGAACTATGGCTACACCTTC. This encodes CASSFTGNYGYTF.

This clone was recorded a few times. The gene calls are TRBV30 and TRBJ2-2; D is undetermined. The CDR3 is 11 residues long. With 2 bases removed from V and 5 bases from J, the gap between germline ends came to 3 bases. In germline, CDR1 is GTSNPN, CDR2 SVGIG (reference sequence). CDR3 nucleotide sequence: TGTGCCTGGAGTCAGACCGGGGAGCTGTTTTTT. It codes for CAWSQTGELFF.

The V and J genes are TRBV9 and TRBJ2-7, with TRBD2 matching over 9 bases. The CDR3 is made up of 16 amino acids. In germline, CDR1 is SGDLS, CDR2 YYNGEE. The V and J ends lost 0 bases and 0 bases, in that order; junction bases with no gene match: 4. CDR3 amino acids: CASSVGGLAGSYEQYF. The CDR3 DNA sequence: TGTGCCAGCAGCGTAGGGGGACTAGCAGGCTCCTACGAGCAGTACTTC.

The rearrangement links TRBV20-1 to TRBJ2-1, with D hard to call. CDR1 is DFQATT, CDR2 SNEGSKA, per germline (reference sequence). The CDR3 is made up of 11 amino acids. Trimming left V 5 bases short and J 10 bases short, with 12 bases between. The CDR3 loop is CSAPKAIEQFF. The CDR3 DNA sequence: TGCAGTGCTCCAAAAGCCATCGAGCAGTTCTTC.

This chain links TRBV19 with TRBJ2-3; tentative D call: TRBD1 (6 bases). V was cut by 7 bases and J by 2 bases, with 13 bases left in between. This CDR3 has 14 amino acids. CDR1 is LNHDA, CDR2 SQIVND, per germline (reference sequence). CDR3 protein: CASNGGGDTDTQYF. The CDR3 coding sequence is TGTGCCAGTAATGGGGGCGGCGACACAGATACGCAGTATTTT.

The chain uses TRBV19 and TRBJ1-6; D remains ambiguous. Per germline, CDR1 LNHDA and CDR2 SQIVND (reference sequence). The V end was cut by 6 bases, the J end by 8 bases, with 14 bases between. There are 14 residues in the CDR3. CDR3 DNA sequence: TGTGCCAGTAGCTCGGTTTGGAGAGATTCACCCCTCCACTTT. It translates to CASSSVWRDSPLHF. Full variable domain (missing parts from reference TRBV19 and TRBJ1-6): DGGITQSPKYLFRKEGQNVTLSCEQNLNHDAMYWYRQDPGQGLRLIYYSQIVNDFQKGDIAEGYSVSREKKESFPLTVTSAQKNPTAFYLCASSSVWRDSPLHFGNGTRLTVT.

The J gene is TRBJ1-6, the V gene TRBV28; 7 bases agree with TRBD1. V trimming: 5 bases; J trimming: 6 bases; junction bases outside the gene matches: 10. The CDR3 length is 16 residues. Germline values: CDR1 MDHEN, CDR2 SYDVKM. CDR3 region: CASSPRNRGPNSPLHF. The DNA of the CDR3 is TGTGCCAGCAGTCCGCGAAACAGGGGTCCTAATTCACCCCTCCACTTT.

The gene calls are TRBV6-5 and TRBJ1-3, with D maybe TRBD1 (6 bases). The CDR3 sequence is 15 residues long. V gave up 6 bases and J gave up 0 bases, with 12 bases separating them. Germline assignment: CDR1 MNHEY and CDR2 SVGAGI. CDR3: CASRLQGSSGNTIYF. CDR3 sequence (DNA): TGTGCCAGCAGACTACAGGGAAGCTCTGGAAACACCATATATTTT.

The chain carries TRBV5-4 and TRBJ2-7; the D gene is possibly TRBD2 (7 bases). This CDR3 has 14 amino acids. Germline CDR1 reads SGHNT; CDR2 reads YYREEE (reference sequence). V lost 7 bases and J 4 bases, leaving 18 bases between the germline ends. Here the CDR3 reads CASRIRGARYEQYF. Here the CDR3 DNA reads TGTGCCAGCCGTATACGGGGGGCGCGTTACGAGCAGTACTTC.

The genes are TRBV5-6 and TRBJ1-2, with a weak D call TRBD1 (5 bases). From germline, CDR1 is SGHDT and CDR2 YYEEEE. V lost 5 bases and J 2 bases, leaving 13 bases between the germline ends. CDR3 length: 14 amino acids. The CDR3 region has the DNA TGTGCCAGCAGGGTGACAGATAAAAACTATGGCTACACCTTC. It translates to CASRVTDKNYGYTF.

This clone appeared a single time. V is TRBV28 and J is TRBJ1-1; D not resolved. Germline loops: CDR1 MDHEN, CDR2 SYDVKM. The CDR3 has 16 residues. V gave up 3 bases and J gave up 4 bases, with 18 bases separating them. CDR3 loop: CASSFRGIRTGTEAFF. The CDR3 nucleotides read TGTGCCAGCAGTTTTAGAGGGATCAGGACTGGCACTGAAGCTTTCTTT.

V is TRBV4-1 and J is TRBJ2-1, with TRBD2 identical over 7 bases. This CDR3 comprises 13 residues. From germline, CDR1 is MGHRA and CDR2 YSYEKL. Trimming at V came to 1 base and at J to 8 bases, leaving 2 bases not matched to a gene. The CDR3 here is CASSQGLADEQFF. The CDR3 DNA reads TGCGCCAGCAGCCAAGGACTAGCCGATGAGCAGTTCTTC.

A single count supports this clone. V and J are TRBV5-1 and TRBJ1-4; D is unresolved. V lost 0 bases, J lost 8 bases, and 5 bases lay in between. This CDR3 has 12 amino acids. Germline V gene sequence: CDR1 SGHRS, CDR2 YFSETQ. CDR3 DNA: TGCGCCAGCAGCTTGGGTCAGGAAAAACTGTTTTTT. Translated: CASSLGQEKLFF. Full variable domain (outside the CDR3, taken from reference TRBV5-1 and TRBJ1-4): KAGVTQTPRYLIKTRGQQVTLSCSPISGHRSVSWYQQTPGQGLQFLFEYFSETQRNKGNFPGRFSGRQFSNSRSEMNVSTLELGDSALYLCASSLGQEKLFFGSGTQLSVL.

The chain has TRBV24-1 and TRBJ2-1; possible D gene TRBD2, 5 bases. This CDR3 is built from 16 residues. V was shortened by 1 base and J by 0 bases, with 9 bases between the two germline ends. CDR1 and CDR2 (germline): KGHDR, SFDVKD. Here the CDR3 DNA reads TGTGCCACCAGTGATTTAAGAGCGGACTCCTACAATGAGCAGTTCTTC. Translating gives CATSDLRADSYNEQFF.

The chain joins TRBV6-2 or TRBV6-3 to TRBJ2-7; TRBD1 agrees at 7 bases. In germline, CDR1 is MNHEY, CDR2 SVGEGT. This CDR3 contains 21 residues. The V gene end was trimmed by 4 bases and the J gene end by 0 bases; junction bases not matched to a gene: 24. The CDR3 DNA sequence: TGTGCCAGCAGTTTAAGGACAGGACCCCATGTGCGTCCCCAAAGCTCCTACGAGCAGTACTTC. Its protein product is CASSLRTGPHVRPQSSYEQYF.